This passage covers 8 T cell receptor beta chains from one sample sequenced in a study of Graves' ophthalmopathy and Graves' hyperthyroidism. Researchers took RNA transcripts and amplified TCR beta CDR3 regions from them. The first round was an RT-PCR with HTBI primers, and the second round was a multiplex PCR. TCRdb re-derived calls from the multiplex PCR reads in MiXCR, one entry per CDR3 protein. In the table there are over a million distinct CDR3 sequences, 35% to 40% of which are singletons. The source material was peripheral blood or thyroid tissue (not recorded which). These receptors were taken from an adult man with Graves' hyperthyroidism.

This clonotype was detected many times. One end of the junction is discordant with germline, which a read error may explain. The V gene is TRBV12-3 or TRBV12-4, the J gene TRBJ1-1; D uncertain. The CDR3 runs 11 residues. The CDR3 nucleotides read TGTGCCAGCAGTTTAGTGCCGGCTTTGGTCTTT. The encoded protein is CASSLVPALVF.

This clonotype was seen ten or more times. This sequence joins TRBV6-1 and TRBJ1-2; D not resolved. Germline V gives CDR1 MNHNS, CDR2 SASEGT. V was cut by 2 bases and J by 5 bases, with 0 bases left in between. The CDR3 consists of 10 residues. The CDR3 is CASSEYGYTF. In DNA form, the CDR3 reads TGTGCCAGCAGTGAATATGGCTACACCTTC.

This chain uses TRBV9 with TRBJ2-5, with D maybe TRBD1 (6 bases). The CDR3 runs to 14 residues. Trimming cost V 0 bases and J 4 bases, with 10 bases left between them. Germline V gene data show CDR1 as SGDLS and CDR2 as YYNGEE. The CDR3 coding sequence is TGTGCCAGCAGCGTAGGTACCAGGGGAGAGACCCAGTACTTC. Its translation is CASSVGTRGETQYF. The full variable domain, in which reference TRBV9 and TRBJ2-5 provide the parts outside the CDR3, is DSGVTQTPKHLITATGQRVTLRCSPRSGDLSVYWYQQSLDQGLQFLIQYYNGEERAKGNILERFSAQQFPDLHSELNLSSLELGDSALYFCASSVGTRGETQYFGPGTRLLVL.

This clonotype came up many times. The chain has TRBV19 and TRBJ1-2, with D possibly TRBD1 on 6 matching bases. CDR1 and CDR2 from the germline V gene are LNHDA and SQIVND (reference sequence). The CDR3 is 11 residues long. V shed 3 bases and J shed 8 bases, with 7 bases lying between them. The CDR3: CASSIGTGYTF. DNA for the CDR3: TGTGCCAGTAGTATTGGGACAGGCTACACCTTC.

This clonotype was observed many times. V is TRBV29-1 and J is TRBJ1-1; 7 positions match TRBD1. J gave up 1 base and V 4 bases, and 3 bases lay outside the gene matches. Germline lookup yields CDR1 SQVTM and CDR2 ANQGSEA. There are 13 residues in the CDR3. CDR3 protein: CSVGRQGNTEAFF. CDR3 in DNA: TGCAGCGTTGGGAGACAGGGGAACACTGAAGCTTTCTTT.

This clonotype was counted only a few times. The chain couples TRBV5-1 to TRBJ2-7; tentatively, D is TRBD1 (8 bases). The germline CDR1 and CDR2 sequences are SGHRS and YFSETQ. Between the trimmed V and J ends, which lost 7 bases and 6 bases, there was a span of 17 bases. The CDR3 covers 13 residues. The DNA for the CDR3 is TGCGCCAGCTCATTACAGGGGGGGCGCGAGCAGTACTTC. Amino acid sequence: CASSLQGGREQYF.

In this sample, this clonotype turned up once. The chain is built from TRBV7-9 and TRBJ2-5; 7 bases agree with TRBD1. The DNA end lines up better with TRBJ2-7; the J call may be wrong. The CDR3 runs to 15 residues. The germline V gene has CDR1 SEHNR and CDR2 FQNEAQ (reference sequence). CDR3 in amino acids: CASSRRDSPAYEQYF. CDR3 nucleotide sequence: TGTGCCAGCAGCCGCCGGGACAGTCCCGCCTACGAGCAGTACTTC.

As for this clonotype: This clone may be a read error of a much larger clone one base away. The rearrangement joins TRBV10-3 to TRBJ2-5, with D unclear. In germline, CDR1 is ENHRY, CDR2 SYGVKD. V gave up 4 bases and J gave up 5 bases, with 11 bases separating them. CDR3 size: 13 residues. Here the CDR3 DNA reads TGTGCCATCAGTGGGGGATCTTGGGAGACCCAGTACTTC. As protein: CAISGGSWETQYF.